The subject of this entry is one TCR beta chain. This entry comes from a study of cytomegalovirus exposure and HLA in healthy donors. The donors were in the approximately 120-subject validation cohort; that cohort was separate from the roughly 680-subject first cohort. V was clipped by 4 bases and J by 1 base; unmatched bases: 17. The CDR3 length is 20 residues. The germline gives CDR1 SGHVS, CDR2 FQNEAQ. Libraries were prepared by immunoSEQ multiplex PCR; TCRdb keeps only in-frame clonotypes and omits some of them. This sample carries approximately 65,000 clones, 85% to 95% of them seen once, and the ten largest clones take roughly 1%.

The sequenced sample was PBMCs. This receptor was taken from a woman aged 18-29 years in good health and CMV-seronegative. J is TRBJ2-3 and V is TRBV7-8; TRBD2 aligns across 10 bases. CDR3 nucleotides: TGTGCCAGCAGCTCGAAACTAGTTCTAGCGGGGGTACACGGCACAGATACGCAGTATTTT. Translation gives CASSSKLVLAGVHGTDTQYF.